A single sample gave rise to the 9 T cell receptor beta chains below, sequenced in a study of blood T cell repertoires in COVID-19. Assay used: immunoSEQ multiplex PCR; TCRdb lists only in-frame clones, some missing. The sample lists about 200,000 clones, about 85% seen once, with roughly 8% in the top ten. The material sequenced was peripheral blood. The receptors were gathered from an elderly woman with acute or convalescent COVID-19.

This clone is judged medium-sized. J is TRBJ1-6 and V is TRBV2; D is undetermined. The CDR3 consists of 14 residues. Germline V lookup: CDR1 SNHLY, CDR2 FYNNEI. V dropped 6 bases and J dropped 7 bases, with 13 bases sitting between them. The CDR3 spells CASRAGSQNSPLHF. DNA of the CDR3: TGTGCCAGCAGAGCCGGGAGCCAAAATTCACCCCTCCACTTT.

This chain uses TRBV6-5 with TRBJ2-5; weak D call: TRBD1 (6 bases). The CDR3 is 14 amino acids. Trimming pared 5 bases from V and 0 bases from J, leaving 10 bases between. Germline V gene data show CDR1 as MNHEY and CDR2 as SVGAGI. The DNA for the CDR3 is TGTGCCAGCAGTACAGGACAGCACCAAGAGACCCAGTACTTC. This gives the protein CASSTGQHQETQYF.

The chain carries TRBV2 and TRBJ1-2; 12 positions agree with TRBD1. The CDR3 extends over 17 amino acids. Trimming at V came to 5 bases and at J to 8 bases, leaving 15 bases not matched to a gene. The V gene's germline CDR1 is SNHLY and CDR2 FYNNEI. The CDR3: CASSPLLLRDRGQGYTF. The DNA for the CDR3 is TGTGCCAGCAGTCCCCTGCTACTCCGGGACAGGGGGCAAGGCTACACCTTC.

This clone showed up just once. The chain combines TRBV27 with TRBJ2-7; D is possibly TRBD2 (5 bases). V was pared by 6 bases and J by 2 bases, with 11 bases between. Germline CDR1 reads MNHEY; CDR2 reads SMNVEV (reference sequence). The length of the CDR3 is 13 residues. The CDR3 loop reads CASSRTGAYEQYF. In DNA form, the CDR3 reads TGTGCCAGCAGCCGGACTGGGGCCTACGAGCAGTACTTC.

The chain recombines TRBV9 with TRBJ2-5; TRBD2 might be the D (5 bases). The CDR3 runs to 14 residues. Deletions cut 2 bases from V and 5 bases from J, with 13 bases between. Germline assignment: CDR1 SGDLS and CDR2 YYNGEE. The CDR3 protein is CASSVGVAWETQYF. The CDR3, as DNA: TGTGCCAGCAGCGTGGGAGTAGCATGGGAGACCCAGTACTTC.

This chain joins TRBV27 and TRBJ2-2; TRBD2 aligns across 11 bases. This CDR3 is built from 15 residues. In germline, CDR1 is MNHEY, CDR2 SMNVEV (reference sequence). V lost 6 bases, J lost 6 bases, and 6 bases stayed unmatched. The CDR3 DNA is TGTGCCAGCAGGATGGGGACTAGCGGACCCGGGGAGCTGTTTTTT. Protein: CASRMGTSGPGELFF.

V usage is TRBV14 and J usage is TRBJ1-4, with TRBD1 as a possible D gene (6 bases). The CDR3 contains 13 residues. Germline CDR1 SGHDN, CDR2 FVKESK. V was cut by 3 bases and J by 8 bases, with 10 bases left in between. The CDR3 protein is CASSQGAREKLFF. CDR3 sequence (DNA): TGTGCCAGCAGCCAGGGGGCGCGGGAAAAACTGTTTTTT.

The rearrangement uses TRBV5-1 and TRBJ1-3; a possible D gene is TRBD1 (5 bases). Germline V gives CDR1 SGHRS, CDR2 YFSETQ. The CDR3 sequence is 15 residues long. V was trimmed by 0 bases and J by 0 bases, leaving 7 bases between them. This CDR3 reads CASSLADSSGNTIYF. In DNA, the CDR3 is TGCGCCAGCAGCTTGGCTGACAGCTCTGGAAACACCATATATTTT. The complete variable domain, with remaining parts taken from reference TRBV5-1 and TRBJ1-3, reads KAGVTQTPRYLIKTRGQQVTLSCSPISGHRSVSWYQQTPGQGLQFLFEYFSETQRNKGNFPGRFSGRQFSNSRSEMNVSTLELGDSALYLCASSLADSSGNTIYFGEGSWLTVV.

This CDR3 reads CASRPTSGGYETQYF. CDR3 nucleotide sequence: TGTGCCAGCAGACCGACTAGCGGGGGCTACGAGACCCAGTACTTC. The chain employs TRBV2 and TRBJ2-5; the match to TRBD2 covers 12 bases. Unmatched junction bases numbered 7, after V lost 6 bases and J lost 5 bases. CDR3 length: 15 amino acids. The V gene's germline CDR1 is SNHLY and CDR2 FYNNEI. The variable domain in full, with the rest retrieved from reference TRBV2 and TRBJ2-5, is EPEVTQTPSHQVTQMGQEVILRCVPISNHLYFYWYRQILGQKVEFLVSFYNNEISEKSEIFDDQFSVERPDGSNFTLKIRSTKLEDSAMYFCASRPTSGGYETQYFGPGTRLLVL.